A single TCR beta chain is shown here with its context. Original handling: Reference gene primers were amplified, and this amplification served to estimate nucleated cell counts. Generated by immunoSEQ multiplex PCR, the TCRdb table keeps only in-frame clones and is missing some. The V and J calls and clone size were taken over from that table, and D and trimming were inferred from the DNA. The repertoire holds fewer than 250,000 clones, with 84% as singletons. CDR3 length: 16 amino acids. V lost 0 bases to trimming and J lost 10 bases; unmatched junction nucleotides: 10. Germline V gene sequence: CDR1 SGDLS, CDR2 YYNGEE. This record belongs to a study of blood T cell repertoires in COVID-19. Study summary: From the United States, Italy and Spain came samples of acute and convalescent COVID-19. T cells, B-cell-depleted T cells, or PBMCs supplied cDNA or gDNA.

The sample consisted of peripheral blood. The chain recombines TRBV9 with TRBJ2-1; 10 positions agree with TRBD2. This clonotype was obtained from a woman in her 70s with active or convalescent COVID-19. This CDR3 is CASSVGSSGRAKEQFF. CDR3 DNA sequence: TGTGCCAGCAGCGTAGGATCCAGCGGGAGGGCGAAAGAGCAGTTCTTC.